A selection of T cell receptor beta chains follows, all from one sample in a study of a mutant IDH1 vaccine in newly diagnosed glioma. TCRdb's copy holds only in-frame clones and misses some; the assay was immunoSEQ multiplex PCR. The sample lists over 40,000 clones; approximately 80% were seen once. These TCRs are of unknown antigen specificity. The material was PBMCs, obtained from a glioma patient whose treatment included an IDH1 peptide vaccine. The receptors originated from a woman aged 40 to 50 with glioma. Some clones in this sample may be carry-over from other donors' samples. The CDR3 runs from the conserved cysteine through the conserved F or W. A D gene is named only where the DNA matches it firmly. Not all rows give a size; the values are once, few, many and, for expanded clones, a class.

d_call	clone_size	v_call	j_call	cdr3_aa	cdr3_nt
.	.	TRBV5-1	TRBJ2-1	CASSLLGASHEQFF	TGCGCCAGCAGCTTGTTGGGGGCTTCCCATGAGCAGTTCTTC
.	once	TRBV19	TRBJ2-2	CASSLGGPWNTGELFF	TGTGCCAGTAGTCTGGGGGGACCCTGGAACACCGGGGAGCTGTTTTTT
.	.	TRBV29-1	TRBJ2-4	CSVRSSAQKNIQYF	TGCAGCGTCAGGTCCTCGGCGCAGAAAAACATTCAGTACTTC
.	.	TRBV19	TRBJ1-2	CASSMIGQPFNGYTF	TGTGCCAGTAGTATGATAGGACAGCCCTTCAATGGCTACACCTTC
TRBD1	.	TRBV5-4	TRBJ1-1	CASSKATGGNTEAFF	TGTGCCAGCAGCAAAGCGACAGGGGGAAACACTGAAGCTTTCTTT
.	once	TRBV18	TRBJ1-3	CASSPLKGSGNTIYF	TGTGCCAGCTCACCATTGAAGGGGTCAGGAAACACCATATATTTT
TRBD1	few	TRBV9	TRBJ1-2	CASSPGGQGGYGYTF	TGTGCCAGCAGCCCAGGCGGACAGGGAGGGTATGGCTACACCTTC
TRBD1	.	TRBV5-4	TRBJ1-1	CASSFKGAWTEAFF	TGTGCCAGCAGCTTTAAGGGGGCATGGACTGAAGCTTTCTTT
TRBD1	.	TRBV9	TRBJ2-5	CASSVAATGGADDQYF	TGTGCCAGCAGCGTAGCTGCGACAGGGGGGGCGGATGACCAGTACTTC
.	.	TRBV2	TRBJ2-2	CASSEGRAAPIMRELFF	TGTGCCAGCAGTGAAGGTCGGGCAGCCCCGATCATGCGGGAACTGTTTTTT
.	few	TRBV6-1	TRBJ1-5	CASSETLDQPQHF	TGTGCCAGCAGTGAAACCCTCGATCAGCCCCAGCATTTT
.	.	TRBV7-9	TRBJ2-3	CAINPGGATDTQYF	TGTGCCATAAATCCTGGGGGGGCCACAGATACGCAGTATTTT
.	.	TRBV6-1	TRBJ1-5	CAGRGGSNQPQHF	TGTGCCGGAAGAGGGGGGAGCAATCAGCCCCAGCATTTT
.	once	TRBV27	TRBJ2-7	CASMAGNSYEQYF	TGTGCCAGCATGGCGGGGAACTCCTACGAGCAGTACTTC
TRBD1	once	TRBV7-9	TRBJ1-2	CASSAGRDRAIGGYTF	TGTGCCAGCAGCGCCGGCCGGGACAGGGCGATCGGGGGCTACACCTTC
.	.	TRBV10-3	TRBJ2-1	CAIQAGGGTYNEQFF	TGTGCCATCCAGGCAGGGGGAGGGACCTACAATGAGCAGTTCTTC
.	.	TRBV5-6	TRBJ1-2	CASSLVGQNYGYTF	TGTGCCAGCAGCTTGGTGGGGCAAAACTATGGCTACACCTTC
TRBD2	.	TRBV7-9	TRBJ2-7	CASSRSRGVSGGSYEQYF	TGTGCCAGCAGCCGGTCGAGGGGCGTGAGCGGGGGTTCCTACGAGCAGTACTTC
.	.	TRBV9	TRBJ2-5	CASSPSKAQYF	TGTGCCAGCAGCCCCTCGAAAGCCCAGTACTTC
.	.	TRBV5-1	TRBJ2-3	CASSPALASSTDTQYF	TGCGCCAGCAGCCCCGCGCTAGCGTCTAGCACAGATACGCAGTATTTT
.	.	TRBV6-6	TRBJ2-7	CASTLRADLYEQYF	TGTGCCAGCACTCTGAGGGCCGACCTCTACGAGCAGTACTTC
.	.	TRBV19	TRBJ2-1	CASSGRAAYNEQFF	TGTGCCAGTAGTGGGCGGGCCGCCTACAATGAGCAGTTCTTC
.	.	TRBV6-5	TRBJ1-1	CAQKGRNTEAFF	TGTGCCCAAAAGGGGAGGAACACTGAAGCTTTCTTT
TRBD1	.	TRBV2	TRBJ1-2	CASPAGQGNYGYTF	TGTGCCAGCCCCGCGGGACAGGGGAACTATGGCTACACCTTC
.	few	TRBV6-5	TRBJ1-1	CASSSWGEAFF	TGTGCCAGCAGTTCTTGGGGTGAAGCTTTCTTT
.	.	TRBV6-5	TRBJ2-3	CASKTSQSTDTQYF	TGTGCCAGCAAAACATCTCAAAGCACAGATACGCAGTATTTT
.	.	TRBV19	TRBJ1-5	CASSMVSTQPQHF	TGTGCCAGTAGTATGGTCAGCACCCAGCCCCAGCATTTT
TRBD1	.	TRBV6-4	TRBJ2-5	CASSDLDRRETQYF	TGTGCCAGCAGTGACTTGGACAGGCGGGAGACCCAGTACTTC
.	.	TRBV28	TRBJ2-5	CASSLGGGKETQYF	TGTGCCAGCAGTTTGGGGGGGGGCAAGGAGACCCAGTACTTC
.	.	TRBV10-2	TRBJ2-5	CASSTLPGLQETQYF	TGCGCCAGCAGTACGCTTCCGGGGCTCCAAGAGACCCAGTACTTC
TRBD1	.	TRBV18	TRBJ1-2	CASSPVVDGQGRGYTF	TGTGCCAGCTCACCCGTCGTCGACGGACAGGGCCGTGGCTACACCTTC